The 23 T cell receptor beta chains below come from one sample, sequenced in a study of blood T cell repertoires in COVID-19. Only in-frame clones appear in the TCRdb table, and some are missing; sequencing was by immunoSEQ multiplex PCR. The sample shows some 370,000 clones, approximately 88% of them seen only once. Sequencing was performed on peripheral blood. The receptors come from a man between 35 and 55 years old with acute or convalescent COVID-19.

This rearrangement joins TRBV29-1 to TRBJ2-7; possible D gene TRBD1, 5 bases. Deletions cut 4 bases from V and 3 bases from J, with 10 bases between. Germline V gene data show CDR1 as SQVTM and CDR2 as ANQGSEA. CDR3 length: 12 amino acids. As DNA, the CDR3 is TGCAGCGTTGGACAGTTCCTCTACGAGCAGTACTTC. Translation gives CSVGQFLYEQYF.

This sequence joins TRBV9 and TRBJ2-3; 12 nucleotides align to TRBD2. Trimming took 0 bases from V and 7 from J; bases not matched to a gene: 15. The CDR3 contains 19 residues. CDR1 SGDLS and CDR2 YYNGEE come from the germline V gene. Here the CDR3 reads CASSVDSGLAGGLRNTQYF. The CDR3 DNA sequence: TGTGCCAGCAGCGTAGATTCCGGGCTAGCGGGGGGGCTTAGAAATACGCAGTATTTT.

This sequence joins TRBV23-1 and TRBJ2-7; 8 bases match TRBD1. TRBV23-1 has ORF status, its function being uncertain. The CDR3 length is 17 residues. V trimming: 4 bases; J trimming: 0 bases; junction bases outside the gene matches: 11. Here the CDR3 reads CASSRDQDRAYSYEQYF. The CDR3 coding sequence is TGCGCCAGCAGTCGGGACCAGGACAGGGCCTACTCCTACGAGCAGTACTTC.

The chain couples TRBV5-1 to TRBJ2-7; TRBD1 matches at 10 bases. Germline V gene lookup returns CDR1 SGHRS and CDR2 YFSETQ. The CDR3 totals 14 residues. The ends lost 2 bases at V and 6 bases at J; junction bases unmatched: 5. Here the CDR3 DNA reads TGCGCCAGCAGCTTAGGGACAGGGGCTATCGAGCAGTACTTC. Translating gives CASSLGTGAIEQYF.

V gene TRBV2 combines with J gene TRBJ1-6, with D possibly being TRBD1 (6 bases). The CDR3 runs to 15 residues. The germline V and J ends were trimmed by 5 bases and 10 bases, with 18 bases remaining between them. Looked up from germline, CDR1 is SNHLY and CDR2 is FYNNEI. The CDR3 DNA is TGTGCCAGCAGTCAAAACCCAGGGGAAACATCACCCCTCCACTTT. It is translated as CASSQNPGETSPLHF.

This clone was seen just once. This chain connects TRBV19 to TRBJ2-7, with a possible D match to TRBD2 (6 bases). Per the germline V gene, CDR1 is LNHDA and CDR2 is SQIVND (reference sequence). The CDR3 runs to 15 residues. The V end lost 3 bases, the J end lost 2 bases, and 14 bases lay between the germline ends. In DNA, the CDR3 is TGTGCCAGTAGTATCGGGCAGGGAGGCGCCTACGAGCAGTACTTC. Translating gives CASSIGQGGAYEQYF.

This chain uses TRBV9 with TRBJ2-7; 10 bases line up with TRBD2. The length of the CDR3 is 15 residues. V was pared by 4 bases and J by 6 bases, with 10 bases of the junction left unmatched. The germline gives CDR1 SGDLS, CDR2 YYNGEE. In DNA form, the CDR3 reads TGTGCCAGCAGCAGTAGCGGGGGGACATCTGGCGAGCAGTACTTC. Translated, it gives CASSSSGGTSGEQYF.

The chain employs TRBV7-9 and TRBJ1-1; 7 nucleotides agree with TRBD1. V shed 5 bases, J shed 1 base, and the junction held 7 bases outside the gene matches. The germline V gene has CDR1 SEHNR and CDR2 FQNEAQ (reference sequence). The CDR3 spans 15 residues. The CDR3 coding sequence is TGTGCCAGCAGCCCCCTGGACAGGTGGAACACTGAAGCTTTCTTT. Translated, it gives CASSPLDRWNTEAFF.

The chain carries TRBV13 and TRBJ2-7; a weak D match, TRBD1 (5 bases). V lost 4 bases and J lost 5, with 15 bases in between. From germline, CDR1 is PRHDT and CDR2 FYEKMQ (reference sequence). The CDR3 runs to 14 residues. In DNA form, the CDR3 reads TGTGCCAGCAGCTCTCGGGTCAGGGTTCACGAGCAGTACTTC. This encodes CASSSRVRVHEQYF.

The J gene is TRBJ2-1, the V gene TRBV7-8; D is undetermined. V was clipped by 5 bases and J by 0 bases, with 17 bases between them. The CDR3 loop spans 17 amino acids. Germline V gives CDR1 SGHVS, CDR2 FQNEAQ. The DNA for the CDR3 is TGTGCCAGCAGCCCCCCGACTGGAAAGAGCTCCTACAATGAGCAGTTCTTC. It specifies CASSPPTGKSSYNEQFF.

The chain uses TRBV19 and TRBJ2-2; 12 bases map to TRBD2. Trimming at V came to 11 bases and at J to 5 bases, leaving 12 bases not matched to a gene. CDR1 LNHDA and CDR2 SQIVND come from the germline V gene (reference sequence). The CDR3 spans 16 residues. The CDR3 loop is CAGSTSGGYETGELFF. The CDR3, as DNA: TGTGCCGGGTCAACTAGCGGGGGGTACGAGACCGGGGAGCTGTTTTTT.

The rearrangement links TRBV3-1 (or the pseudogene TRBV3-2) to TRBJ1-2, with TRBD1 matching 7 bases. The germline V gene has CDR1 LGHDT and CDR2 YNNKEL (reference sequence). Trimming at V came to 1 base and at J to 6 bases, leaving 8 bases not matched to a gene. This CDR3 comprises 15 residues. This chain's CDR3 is CASSQVPGGPDGYTF. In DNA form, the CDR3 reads TGTGCCAGCAGCCAAGTGCCAGGGGGGCCAGATGGCTACACCTTC.

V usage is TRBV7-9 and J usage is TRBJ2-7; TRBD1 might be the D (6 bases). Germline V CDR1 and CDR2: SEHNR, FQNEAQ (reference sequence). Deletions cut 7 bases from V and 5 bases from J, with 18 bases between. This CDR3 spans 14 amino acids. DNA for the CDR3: TGTGCCAGCAATAATGGGGGCTTTAGCGACGAGCAGTACTTC. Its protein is CASNNGGFSDEQYF.

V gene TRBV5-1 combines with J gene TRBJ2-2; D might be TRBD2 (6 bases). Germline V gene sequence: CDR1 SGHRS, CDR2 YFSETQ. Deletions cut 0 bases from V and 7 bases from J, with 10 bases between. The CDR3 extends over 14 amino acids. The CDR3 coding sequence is TGCGCCAGCAGCTTGGGACTAGAGAGCGGGGAGCTGTTTTTT. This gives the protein CASSLGLESGELFF. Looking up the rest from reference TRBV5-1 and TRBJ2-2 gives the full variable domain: KAGVTQTPRYLIKTRGQQVTLSCSPISGHRSVSWYQQTPGQGLQFLFEYFSETQRNKGNFPGRFSGRQFSNSRSEMNVSTLELGDSALYLCASSLGLESGELFFGEGSRLTVL.

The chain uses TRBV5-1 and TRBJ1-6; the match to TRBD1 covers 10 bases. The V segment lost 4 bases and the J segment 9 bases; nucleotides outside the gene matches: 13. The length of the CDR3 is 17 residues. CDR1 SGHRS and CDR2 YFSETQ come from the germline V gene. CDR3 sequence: CASSRRDRGHEGSPLHF. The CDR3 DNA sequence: TGCGCCAGCAGCCGAAGAGACAGGGGGCATGAGGGTTCACCCCTCCACTTT.

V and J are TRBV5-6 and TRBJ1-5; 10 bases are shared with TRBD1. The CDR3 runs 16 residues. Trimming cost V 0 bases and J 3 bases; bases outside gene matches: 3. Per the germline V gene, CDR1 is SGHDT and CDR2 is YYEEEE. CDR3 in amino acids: CASSLAGTGVNQPQHF. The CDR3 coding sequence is TGTGCCAGCAGCTTGGCTGGGACAGGGGTCAATCAGCCCCAGCATTTT.

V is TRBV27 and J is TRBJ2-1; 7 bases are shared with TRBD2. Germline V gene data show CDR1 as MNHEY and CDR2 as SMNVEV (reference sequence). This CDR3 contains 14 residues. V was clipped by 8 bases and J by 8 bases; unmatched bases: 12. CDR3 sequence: CASLLGGSFDEQFF. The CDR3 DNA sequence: TGTGCCAGCCTGTTGGGCGGGAGTTTCGATGAGCAGTTCTTC.

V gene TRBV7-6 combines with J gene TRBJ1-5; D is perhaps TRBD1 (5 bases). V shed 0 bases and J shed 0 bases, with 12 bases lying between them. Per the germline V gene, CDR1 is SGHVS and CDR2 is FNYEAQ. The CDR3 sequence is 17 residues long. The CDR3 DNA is TGTGCCAGCAGCTTAGCCGGGGGACGGATTAGCAATCAGCCCCAGCATTTT. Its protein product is CASSLAGGRISNQPQHF. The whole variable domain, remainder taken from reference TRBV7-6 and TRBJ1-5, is GAGVSQSPRYKVTKRGQDVALRCDPISGHVSLYWYRQALGQGPEFLTYFNYEAQQDKSGLPNDRFSAERPEGSISTLTIQRTEQRDSAMYRCASSLAGGRISNQPQHFGDGTRLSIL.

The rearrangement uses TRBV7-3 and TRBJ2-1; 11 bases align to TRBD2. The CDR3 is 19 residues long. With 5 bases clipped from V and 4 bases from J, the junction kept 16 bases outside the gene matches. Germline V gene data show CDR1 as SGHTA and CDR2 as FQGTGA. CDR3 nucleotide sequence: TGTGCCAGCAGCCGAAGTACGGGCCGGACTAGCGGGCCTTACAATGAGCAGTTCTTC. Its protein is CASSRSTGRTSGPYNEQFF.

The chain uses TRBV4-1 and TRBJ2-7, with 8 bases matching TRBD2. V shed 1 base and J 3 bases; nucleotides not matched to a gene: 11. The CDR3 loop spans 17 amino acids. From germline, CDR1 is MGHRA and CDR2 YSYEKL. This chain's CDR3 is CASSQAPPSGSYYEQYF. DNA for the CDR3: TGCGCCAGCAGCCAAGCCCCGCCGAGCGGGAGTTACTACGAGCAGTACTTC.

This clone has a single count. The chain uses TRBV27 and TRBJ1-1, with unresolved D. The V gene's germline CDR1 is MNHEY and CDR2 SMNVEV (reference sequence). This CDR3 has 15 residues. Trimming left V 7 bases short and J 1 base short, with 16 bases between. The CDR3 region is CASIGLGGWNTEAFF. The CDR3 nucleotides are TGTGCCAGCATAGGATTGGGAGGGTGGAACACTGAAGCTTTCTTT.

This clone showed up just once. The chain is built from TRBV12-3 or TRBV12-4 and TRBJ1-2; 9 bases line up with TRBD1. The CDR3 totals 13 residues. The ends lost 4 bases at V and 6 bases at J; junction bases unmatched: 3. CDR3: CASSSRDRDGYTF. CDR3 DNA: TGTGCCAGCAGTTCCCGGGACAGGGATGGCTACACCTTC.

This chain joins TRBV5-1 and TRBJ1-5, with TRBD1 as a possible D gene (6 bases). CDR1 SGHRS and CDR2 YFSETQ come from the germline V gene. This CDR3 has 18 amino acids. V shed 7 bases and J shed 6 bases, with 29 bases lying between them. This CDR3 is CASFFPMKRTGTIQPQHF. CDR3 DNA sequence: TGCGCCAGCTTTTTTCCTATGAAACGAACAGGGACGATTCAGCCCCAGCATTTT.